The following is a T cell receptor (beta chain) sequence with its context. Its specificity is unknown. The study extracted blood RNA from unsorted whole blood and also extracted germline DNA. None of the patients had received treatment, and all had chronic HBV infection. The CDR3 is 15 amino acids. Germline assignment: CDR1 LNHDA and CDR2 SQIVND (reference sequence). V lost 5 bases and J 4 bases, leaving 15 bases between the germline ends. This entry comes from a study of tumor-infiltrating lymphocytes in primary liver carcinoma. Study-level results: Less overlap was seen in tumor-adjacent and tumor-blood pairs than in tumor region pairs. Significantly greater top-250-clone fractions characterized tumors relative to blood (p = 0.039).

The input was 450 to 500 ng total RNA; TCR beta cDNA was made from it with a constant-region primer. Three nested multiplex PCR rounds of slightly modified ARM-PCR generated TCR beta libraries. Forward primers for TRBV1-TRBV30 and a C-beta reverse primer served the first two PCR rounds, at around 11 cycles each. MiXCR, applied by TCRdb to the multiplex PCR reads, yields one record per CDR3 protein. The table shows about 330,000 distinct CDR3 sequences, with approximately 65% occurring only once. Sequences were obtained from peripheral blood. This chain links TRBV19 with TRBJ2-1; D may be TRBD1 (5 bases). The receptor was derived from a man between 35 and 55 years old with primary liver carcinoma and hepatitis B virus infection. CDR3 sequence: CASSPGLTRYNEQFF. The DNA of the CDR3 is TGTGCCAGTAGTCCAGGGCTCACCAGATACAATGAGCAGTTCTTC.